This TCR beta chain was recovered during a study of beta chain features in type 1 diabetes (dated by TCRdb to between 2017 and 2018). A note on the overall study: Patients and healthy donors did not differ in mean age, gender distribution, total cell number or subset yield. The study compared TCRB repertoires of sorted circulating CD4+ T cell subsets between recently diagnosed type 1 diabetes patients and matched healthy donors. A total of roughly 100 million sorted cells were examined across all samples, and RNA yield correlated strongly with the number of cells per subset. Regulatory and stem cell-like memory subsets were isolated from only 8 patients and roughly 8 healthy donors, whereas naive and central memory subsets came from all 28 donors. Study-level results and caveats: A moderate but significant shortening of TCRB CDR3 length was observed in type 1 diabetes patients in all four CD4+ subsets. Naive, central memory and regulatory TCRB repertoires appeared to be more alike among patients than among healthy donors. Sequencing cDNA rather than genomic DNA could over-represent highly expressing activated cells, although activation and CD3 levels did not differ between groups. Because small numbers of individuals were included in the HLA sub-analyses, any influence of HLA type on TCRB rearrangement was left unresolved. Shorter templates might be favored by PCR, yet because patient and control samples were amplified and corrected together, any such skew would affect both groups equally. At VDJ recombination sites, patients with type 1 diabetes made fewer insertions and deleted more nucleotides, a pattern implying thymic rearrangement abnormalities.

This clone has just a few counts. Its antigen is not yet known. It has no much larger one-base neighbor in the sample; base qualities were not kept. Each donor gave one peripheral blood draw, averaging approximately 120 mL, which was collected into heparinised tubes. A BD FACSAria II and a panel including CD45RO, CCR7, CD25, CD127, CD95 and CD27 were used to sort naive, central memory, regulatory and stem cell-like memory CD4+ T cells. All sorted populations exceeded 95% purity. PBMCs were separated immediately by Lymphoprep density gradient centrifugation and were stained directly, without being cultured. Samples were stained and sorted in pairs, with one healthy donor and one patient per experiment, so that batch effects were minimized. Trimming at the junction amounts to 6 bases on V and 4 bases on J, and the germline ends lie 9 bases apart. The CDR3 starts with the cysteine, ends with the phenylalanine, and has 11 residues. Kept here is only the CDR3 DNA, which spans 33 bases and is read in frame from base 1. CDR1 and CDR2 are drawn from the germline V gene (reference sequence): DFQATT, SNEGSKA.

All of the isolated RNA was reverse transcribed with the High Capacity cDNA Reverse Transcription Kit, so expressed TCRB transcripts were sequenced. Deep immunoSEQ sequencing was applied to naive, central memory and regulatory T cell samples, giving an average of about 3.4 million total reads per sample. Sorted cells were lysed in RLT buffer, and RNA was extracted using DNase-treated RNeasy Micro or Mini kits according to cell number. Each cell subset was processed separately to prevent cross-contamination, with patient and healthy donor samples processed together. The immunoSEQ multiplex PCR was used to amplify TCRB sequences from cDNA, generating 87-bp fragments that spanned the CDR3 region. Amplicons were sequenced on the Illumina HiSeq platform. In the paper's pipeline: PCR bias was computationally corrected using synthetic template baselines, reads within Hamming distance 2 were collapsed, and singletons that could not be merged were discarded. By aligning reads against IMGT, V, D and J genes, CDR3 length, and insertions or deletions at six rearrangement sites were assigned. Clonotype counts were normalized to sorted cell number within each subset before computing true diversity and Gini coefficients with the tcR R package. The overlap coefficient, calculated on TCRB nucleotide sequences, was used to measure repertoire sharing. Out-of-frame TCRB sequences from naive cells were analyzed to stand in for the pre-selection repertoire. Entries here come from immuneACCESS through TCRdb and include only in-frame sequences with V and J called. Some clones fail to appear in such tables; in the studies checked, an unresolved V gene covers under half of the shortfall, and the cause of the remainder is unknown. The V and J calls and clone size are taken from that table; D and trimming were inferred from the DNA. The sample table lists hundreds of thousands of clones, around 13% of them with a count of one. The ten largest clones represent about 0.01% of the sample.

In this chain, TRBV20-1 is recombined with TRBJ1-2; the D gene cannot be resolved reliably. The TCR comes from a woman aged 18-29 years with type 1 diabetes. The sample was naive CD4+ T cells from blood. The cell subset or site label of this sample denotes: true naive CD4+ T cells. The CDR3 protein: CSALGSYGYTF. The bases read TGCAGTGCACTAGGTAGCTATGGCTACACCTTC.